This T cell receptor beta chain was documented in a study of T cell changes during pregnancy in multiple sclerosis. Between the trimmed V and J ends, which lost 4 bases and 0 bases, there was a span of 13 bases. Germline CDR1 is SGHRS and CDR2 is YFSETQ. CDR3 length: 16 amino acids. Sequencing was performed with immunoSEQ multiplex PCR; in TCRdb, only in-frame clones are kept and a portion is missing. The table records almost 95,000 clones, 80% to 95% of them present only once. This chain links TRBV5-1 with TRBJ1-4; D unclear. The source material was peripheral blood, sampled in the first trimester of pregnancy. This clonotype was obtained from a female donor with multiple sclerosis, enrolled in a pregnancy study. The CDR3: CASSMGGSATNEKLFF. In DNA form, the CDR3 reads TGCGCCAGCAGCATGGGAGGGTCAGCAACTAATGAAAAACTGTTTTTT.